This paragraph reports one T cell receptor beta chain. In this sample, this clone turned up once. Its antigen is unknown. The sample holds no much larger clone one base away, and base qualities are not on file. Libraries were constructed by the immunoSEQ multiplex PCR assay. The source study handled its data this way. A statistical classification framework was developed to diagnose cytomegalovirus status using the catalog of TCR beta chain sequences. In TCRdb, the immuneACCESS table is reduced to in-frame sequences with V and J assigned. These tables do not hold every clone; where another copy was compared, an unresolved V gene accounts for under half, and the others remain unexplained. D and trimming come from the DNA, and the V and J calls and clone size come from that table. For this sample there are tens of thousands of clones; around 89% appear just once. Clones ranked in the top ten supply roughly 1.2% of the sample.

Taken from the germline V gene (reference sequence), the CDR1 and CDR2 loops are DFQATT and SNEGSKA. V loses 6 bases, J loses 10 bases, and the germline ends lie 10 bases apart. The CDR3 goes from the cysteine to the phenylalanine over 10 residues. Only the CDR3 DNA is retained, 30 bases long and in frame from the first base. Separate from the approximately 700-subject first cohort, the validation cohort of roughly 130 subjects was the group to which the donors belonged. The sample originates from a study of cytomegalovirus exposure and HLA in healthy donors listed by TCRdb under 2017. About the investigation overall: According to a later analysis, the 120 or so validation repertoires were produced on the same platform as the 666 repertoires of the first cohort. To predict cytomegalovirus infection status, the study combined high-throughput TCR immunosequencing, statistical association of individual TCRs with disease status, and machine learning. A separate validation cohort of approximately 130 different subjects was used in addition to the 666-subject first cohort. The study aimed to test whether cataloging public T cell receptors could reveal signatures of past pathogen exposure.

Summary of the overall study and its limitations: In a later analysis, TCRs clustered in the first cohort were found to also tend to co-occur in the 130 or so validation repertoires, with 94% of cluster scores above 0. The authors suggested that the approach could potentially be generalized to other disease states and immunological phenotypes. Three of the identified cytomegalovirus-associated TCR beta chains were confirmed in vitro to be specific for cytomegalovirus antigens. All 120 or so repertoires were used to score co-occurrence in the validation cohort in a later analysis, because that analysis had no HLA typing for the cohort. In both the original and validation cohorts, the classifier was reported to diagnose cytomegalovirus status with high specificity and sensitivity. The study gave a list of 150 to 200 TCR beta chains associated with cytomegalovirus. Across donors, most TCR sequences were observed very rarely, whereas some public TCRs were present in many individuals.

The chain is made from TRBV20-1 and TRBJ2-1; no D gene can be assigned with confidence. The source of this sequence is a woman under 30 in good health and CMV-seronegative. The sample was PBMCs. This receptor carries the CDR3 CSAQRWEQFF. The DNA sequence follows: TGCAGTGCGCAGCGCTGGGAGCAGTTCTTC.